A few counts support the clone carrying this T cell receptor beta chain. The antigen is undetermined. Individual cDNA molecules received unique molecular identifiers during library preparation. TCRdb reprocessed the 5' RACE reads via MiXCR and lists one record per CDR3 protein. This table holds around 60,000 distinct CDR3 sequences, 10% found once. This sample stems from a study of early T cells in non-severe SARS-CoV-2 infection. On the study more broadly: Bulk RNA isolated from unsorted whole blood underwent sequencing; chains were not paired. Study outcomes and limitations: VDJdb-based annotation leaned toward anti-spike CD8 responses and missed private and CD4 specificities.

This sequence was found in an adult who was a healthcare worker with PCR-confirmed SARS-CoV-2 infection or an uninfected control (not recorded which). What was sequenced was whole blood.

CDR3 residues: CASSPGQGYYGYTF. The DNA for the CDR3 is TGTGCCAGCAGCCCCGGACAGGGGTACTATGGCTACACCTTC. This chain links TRBV5-6 with TRBJ1-2; TRBD1 matches 9 bases. With V trimmed by 4 bases and J by 3 bases, 4 bases remained unmatched. Per the germline V gene, CDR1 is SGHDT and CDR2 is YYEEEE. CDR3 length equals 14 residues.